These 31 T cell receptor beta chains share one sample of origin, sequenced in a study of cytomegalovirus exposure and HLA in healthy donors. In the PCR, 60 Vbeta and 13 Jbeta primers were used. Clones were read by immunoSEQ multiplex PCR, and TCRdb kept only the in-frame ones, dropping some. The sample includes 150,000 to 200,000 clones, around 76% of them seen just once. Specimen: PBMCs. These receptors were obtained from a girl between 10 and 17 years old in good health and CMV-seropositive.

This chain joins TRBV6-5 and TRBJ1-1; D remains ambiguous. Germline V gene data show CDR1 as MNHEY and CDR2 as SVGAGI. The V and J ends lost 5 bases and 4 bases respectively, with 11 bases between them. The CDR3 totals 13 residues. CDR3 sequence (DNA): TGTGCCAGCAGTGAAGTACGGGTCACTGAAGCTTTCTTT. Amino acid sequence: CASSEVRVTEAFF.

This chain uses TRBV16 with TRBJ1-4; D is possibly TRBD1 (6 bases). This CDR3 region has 14 residues. Germline CDR1 KGHSY, CDR2 FQNENV. The V end lost 4 bases, the J end lost 0 bases, and 6 bases lay between the germline ends. The CDR3, as DNA: TGTGCCAGCAGCCGGACAGCAACTAATGAAAAACTGTTTTTT. Protein: CASSRTATNEKLFF.

The rearrangement uses TRBV29-1 and TRBJ1-5; 10 bases are a match to TRBD1. CDR3 length: 13 residues. The germline gives CDR1 SQVTM, CDR2 ANQGSEA. With 7 bases clipped from V and 5 bases from J, the junction kept 5 bases outside the gene matches. CDR3 sequence (DNA): TGCAGCGCCGGGACAGGGGTCCATCAGCCCCAGCATTTT. Translation: CSAGTGVHQPQHF.

The chain couples TRBV15 to TRBJ2-7; D is perhaps TRBD1 (6 bases). The CDR3 contains 14 residues. Germline V lookup: CDR1 LNHNV, CDR2 YYDKDF (reference sequence). Trimming removed 0 bases from V and 5 bases from J, with 11 bases in between. Here the CDR3 reads CATSRDTGNHEQYF. The CDR3 DNA is TGTGCCACCAGCAGAGACACAGGGAACCACGAGCAGTACTTC.

The J gene is TRBJ1-2, the V gene TRBV28, with a possible D match to TRBD1 (5 bases). Trimming pared 5 bases from V and 7 bases from J, leaving 17 bases between. Germline V gene sequence: CDR1 MDHEN, CDR2 SYDVKM. This CDR3 region has 14 residues. The CDR3 DNA reads TGTGCCAGCAGTCCCTCCGGCGGGGGAGGTGGCTACACCTTC. It encodes CASSPSGGGGGYTF.

The J gene is TRBJ2-7, the V gene TRBV28; D is unclear. The germline V gene has CDR1 MDHEN and CDR2 SYDVKM. The V end lost 5 bases, the J end lost 5 bases, and 10 bases lay between the germline ends. The CDR3 loop spans 12 amino acids. The chain's CDR3 is CASSHNLNEQYF. The CDR3 DNA reads TGTGCCAGCAGTCACAACCTCAACGAGCAGTACTTC.

The CDR3: CASSPVVNRDRSYEQYF. The CDR3 DNA reads as TGTGCCAGCTCACCCGTAGTTAACCGGGACAGGTCCTACGAGCAGTACTTC. The chain links TRBV18 to TRBJ2-7; 8 nucleotides match TRBD1. The germline V gene encodes CDR1 KGHSH and CDR2 LQKENI. J lost 1 base, V lost 3 bases, and 11 bases had no gene match. This CDR3 is built from 17 residues.

The rearrangement uses TRBV5-6 and TRBJ1-2; weak D call: TRBD1 (5 bases). Trimming shortened V by 0 bases and J by 8 bases, and 14 bases separated the two germline ends. CDR1 is SGHDT and CDR2 is YYEEEE in the germline V gene. The CDR3 runs to 14 residues. CDR3 residues: CASSLARDSAGYTF. CDR3 nucleotide sequence: TGTGCCAGCAGCTTGGCCCGGGACTCGGCAGGCTACACCTTC.

The chain recombines TRBV13 with TRBJ2-5, with TRBD1 identical over 8 bases. Trimming cost V 2 bases and J 5 bases; bases outside gene matches: 10. CDR1 PRHDT and CDR2 FYEKMQ come from the germline V gene (reference sequence). CDR3 length equals 16 residues. The CDR3 sequence: CASSLRIQGARETQYF. The CDR3 DNA reads TGTGCCAGCAGCTTAAGGATCCAGGGGGCTAGGGAGACCCAGTACTTC.

This clone was seen only a few times. The CDR3 DNA follows: TGCGCCAGCAGCTTGGGTAGGGGAAATGAGCAGTTCTTC. Protein product: CASSLGRGNEQFF. The chain uses TRBV5-1 and TRBJ2-1; a weak D match, TRBD1 (5 bases). The V gene's germline CDR1 is SGHRS and CDR2 YFSETQ. This CDR3 comprises 13 residues. V lost 0 bases and J 7 bases, leaving 8 bases between the germline ends.

The sample holds one count of this clone. The chain links TRBV18 to TRBJ2-7, with 10 positions matching TRBD1. Germline trimming cut 3 bases from V and 5 bases from J; bases unmatched to any gene: 7. Germline V lookup: CDR1 KGHSH, CDR2 LQKENI. The CDR3 contains 15 residues. CDR3: CASSPSGTGVDEQYF. CDR3 in DNA: TGTGCCAGCTCACCCTCAGGGACAGGGGTCGACGAGCAGTACTTC.

The V and J genes are TRBV30 and TRBJ2-1, with a weak D call TRBD2 (6 bases). CDR3 length equals 11 residues. The germline V gene encodes CDR1 GTSNPN and CDR2 SVGIG (reference sequence). The V end lost 3 bases, the J end lost 12 bases, and 12 bases lay between the germline ends. The CDR3 protein is CAWRREYGQFF. As DNA, the CDR3 is TGTGCCTGGAGACGGGAGTATGGGCAGTTCTTC.

This chain uses TRBV29-1 with TRBJ2-5, with TRBD2 identical over 7 bases. Trimming at V came to 8 bases and at J to 4 bases, leaving 4 bases not matched to a gene. Germline CDR1 reads SQVTM; CDR2 reads ANQGSEA. The CDR3 extends over 11 amino acids. CDR3 residues: CSTSSGETQYF. Written as DNA, the CDR3 is TGCAGCACATCTAGCGGAGAGACCCAGTACTTC.

The genes are TRBV19 and TRBJ2-2; D may be TRBD2 (6 bases). Looked up from germline, CDR1 is LNHDA and CDR2 is SQIVND (reference sequence). This CDR3 comprises 16 residues. V was shortened by 2 bases and J by 4 bases, with 14 bases between the two germline ends. CDR3 in amino acids: CASSISGGDLTGELFF. The CDR3 DNA sequence: TGTGCCAGTAGTATAAGCGGAGGGGACCTCACCGGGGAGCTGTTTTTT.

This clone was observed a handful of times. The rearrangement uses TRBV5-1 and TRBJ2-1; TRBD2 matches 13 bases. There are 16 residues in the CDR3. Germline loops: CDR1 SGHRS, CDR2 YFSETQ. V was pared by 0 bases and J by 10 bases, with 7 bases of the junction left unmatched. CDR3: CASSLDTSGRVGEQFF. The DNA for the CDR3 is TGCGCCAGCAGCTTGGATACTAGCGGGAGGGTGGGGGAGCAGTTCTTC.

This clone was seen many times. V is TRBV6-5 and J is TRBJ2-3; D unclear. V was shortened by 6 bases and J by 6 bases, with 16 bases between the two germline ends. The CDR3 is made up of 14 amino acids. Per the germline V gene, CDR1 is MNHEY and CDR2 is SVGAGI. This CDR3 reads CASRSRKNGDTQYF. For the CDR3, the DNA is TGTGCCAGCAGGTCTAGAAAAAACGGGGATACGCAGTATTTT.

This clone was recorded once. The chain carries TRBV15 and TRBJ1-3, with 7 bases aligning to TRBD1. J lost 1 base, V lost 1 base, and 7 bases had no gene match. Per the germline V gene, CDR1 is LNHNV and CDR2 is YYDKDF (reference sequence). This CDR3 has 17 amino acids. The CDR3, as DNA: TGTGCCACCAGCAGAGGTAGAAGGGGGCGATCTGGAAACACCATATATTTT. Translating gives CATSRGRRGRSGNTIYF.

The genes are TRBV5-6 and TRBJ1-1; TRBD1 is a possible D gene (6 bases). CDR1 SGHDT and CDR2 YYEEEE come from the germline V gene. V was cut by 4 bases and J by 5 bases, with 9 bases left in between. CDR3 length equals 12 residues. The CDR3 DNA is TGTGCCAGCAGCCCACAGGGAACTGAAGCTTTCTTT. Protein sequence: CASSPQGTEAFF.

This clone was found once. The sample holds other DNA sequences that translate to the same CDR3. The gene calls are TRBV6-6 and TRBJ1-2; the match to TRBD1 covers 10 bases. The CDR3 spans 14 residues. With V trimmed by 7 bases and J by 7 bases, 9 bases remained unmatched. The germline V gene has CDR1 MNHNY and CDR2 SVGAGI (reference sequence). CDR3 amino acids: CASKWTGGSSGYTF. CDR3 sequence (DNA): TGTGCCAGCAAGTGGACAGGGGGATCCTCTGGCTACACCTTC.

The V gene is TRBV28, the J gene TRBJ1-2; a weak D match, TRBD1 (5 bases). V was clipped by 3 bases and J by 8 bases, with 16 bases between them. The CDR3 has 14 residues. Germline lookup yields CDR1 MDHEN and CDR2 SYDVKM. CDR3 coding DNA: TGTGCCAGCAGTTTGAACCCCAGGGTCGGCGGCTACACCTTC. Protein: CASSLNPRVGGYTF.

Only one count was recorded for this clone. The rearrangement links TRBV4-3 to TRBJ2-1; TRBD1 agrees at 10 bases. The CDR3 sequence is 15 residues long. With 3 bases clipped from V and 4 bases from J, the junction kept 3 bases outside the gene matches. The germline gives CDR1 LGHNA, CDR2 YSLEER. In DNA, the CDR3 is TGCGCCAGCAGCCAGGCGGGACAGGGGTACAATGAGCAGTTCTTC. Its protein product is CASSQAGQGYNEQFF.

This clone showed up just once. The chain links TRBV28 to TRBJ1-2; unclear D gene. The CDR3 loop spans 12 amino acids. In germline, CDR1 is MDHEN, CDR2 SYDVKM. The ends were cut back, 10 bases at V and 3 bases at J, with 12 bases in the middle. The CDR3 here is CATEGQDYGYTF. The CDR3 DNA is TGTGCCACCGAGGGCCAGGACTATGGCTACACCTTC.

V gene TRBV5-1 combines with J gene TRBJ2-1; 12 nucleotides line up with TRBD2. Germline V lookup: CDR1 SGHRS, CDR2 YFSETQ. V lost 1 base to trimming and J lost 9 bases; unmatched junction nucleotides: 11. This CDR3 is built from 17 residues. The CDR3 coding sequence is TGCGCCAGCAGCTTGAACCCTAGCGGGAGGGTCCTAACTGAGCAGTTCTTC. Its translation: CASSLNPSGRVLTEQFF.

The chain has TRBV5-4 and TRBJ2-3, with 7 positions matching TRBD1. Germline lookup yields CDR1 SGHNT and CDR2 YYREEE (reference sequence). The CDR3 covers 18 residues. With V trimmed by 3 bases and J by 0 bases, 13 bases remained unmatched. Written as DNA, the CDR3 is TGTGCCAGCAGCTCCCCTCCGGGACAGATGACTAGCACAGATACGCAGTATTTT. It specifies CASSSPPGQMTSTDTQYF.

This clone was observed a few times. The chain carries TRBV6-5 and TRBJ1-2; D is uncertain. Trimming pared 4 bases from V and 4 bases from J, leaving 16 bases between. Germline assignment: CDR1 MNHEY and CDR2 SVGAGI. The CDR3 extends over 15 amino acids. Written as DNA, the CDR3 is TGTGCCAGCAGTTTTCTGGACGGAGGATCCTATGGCTACACCTTC. It encodes CASSFLDGGSYGYTF.

The gene calls are TRBV29-1 and TRBJ2-5; D might be TRBD1 (6 bases). This CDR3 comprises 12 residues. The germline gives CDR1 SQVTM, CDR2 ANQGSEA. V was trimmed by 8 bases and J by 0 bases, leaving 10 bases between them. CDR3 DNA sequence: TGCAGCATCGGACAGTACCAAGAGACCCAGTACTTC. Translating gives CSIGQYQETQYF. The variable domain in full, with the rest retrieved from reference TRBV29-1 and TRBJ2-5, is SAVISQKPSRDICQRGTSLTIQCQVDSQVTMMFWYRQQPGQSLTLIATANQGSEATYESGFVIDKFPISRPNLTFSTLTVSNMSPEDSSIYLCSIGQYQETQYFGPGTRLLVL.

This clone was detected only a few times. This chain links TRBV11-2 with TRBJ1-1; TRBD1 matches at 9 bases. V shed 4 bases and J 4 bases; nucleotides not matched to a gene: 10. CDR3 length equals 16 residues. The germline V gene has CDR1 SGHAT and CDR2 FQNNGV. CDR3 nucleotides: TGTGCCAGCAGCTCCTTAGACAGGGGGGTTGTCACTGAAGCTTTCTTT. Protein sequence: CASSSLDRGVVTEAFF.

Points on this clone: Sequence at one end of the junction differs from germline and may be a read error. The chain recombines TRBV28 with TRBJ2-1; 12 nucleotides agree with TRBD2. The CDR3 is 15 amino acids. Germline V gene sequence: CDR1 MDHEN, CDR2 SYDVKM. CDR3 amino acids: CTSSQTSGGAEGQFF. Here the CDR3 DNA reads TGTACCAGCAGTCAGACTAGCGGGGGCGCCGAGGGGCAGTTCTTC.

The J gene is TRBJ1-1, the V gene TRBV18, with a weak D call TRBD1 (6 bases). V was cut by 4 bases and J by 3 bases, with 12 bases left in between. The CDR3 runs to 14 residues. Per the germline V gene, CDR1 is KGHSH and CDR2 is LQKENI. CDR3 DNA: TGTGCCAGCTCACAATTACAGGGTTACACTGAAGCTTTCTTT. Translation gives CASSQLQGYTEAFF.

CDR3 protein: CASSQDPWTGGSSGNTIYF. The CDR3 coding sequence is TGCGCCAGCAGCCAAGATCCTTGGACAGGGGGCTCCTCTGGAAACACCATATATTTT. This chain joins TRBV4-1 and TRBJ1-3; 11 nucleotides line up with TRBD1. J lost 0 bases, V lost 0 bases, and 7 bases had no gene match. CDR3 size: 19 residues. Per the germline V gene, CDR1 is MGHRA and CDR2 is YSYEKL.

The rearrangement joins TRBV9 to TRBJ2-3; 8 positions match TRBD2. V shed 3 bases, J shed 5 bases, and the junction held 11 bases outside the gene matches. The CDR3 extends over 16 amino acids. Looked up from germline, CDR1 is SGDLS and CDR2 is YYNGEE. The CDR3 loop reads CASSAPRGGEVDTQYF. For the CDR3, the DNA is TGTGCCAGCAGCGCCCCACGGGGGGGCGAGGTAGATACGCAGTATTTT.